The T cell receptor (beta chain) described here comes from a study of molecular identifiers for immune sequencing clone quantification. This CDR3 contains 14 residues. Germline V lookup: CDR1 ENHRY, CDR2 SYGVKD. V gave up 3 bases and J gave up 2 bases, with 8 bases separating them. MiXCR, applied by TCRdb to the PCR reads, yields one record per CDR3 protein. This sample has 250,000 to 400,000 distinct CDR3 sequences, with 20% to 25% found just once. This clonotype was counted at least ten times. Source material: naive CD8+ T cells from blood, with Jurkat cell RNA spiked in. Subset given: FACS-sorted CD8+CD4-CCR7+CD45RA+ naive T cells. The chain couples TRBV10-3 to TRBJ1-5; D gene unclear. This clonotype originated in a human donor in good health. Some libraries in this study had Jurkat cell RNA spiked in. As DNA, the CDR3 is TGTGCCATCAGTGAAGCAGGCGGCAATCAGCCCCAGCATTTT. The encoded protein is CAISEAGGNQPQHF.